The 15 T cell receptor beta chains below all came from one sample that was sequenced in a study of human T cells and chemical hapten exposure. Each CDR3 protein is one row after TCRdb ran MiXCR on the RACE reads. The sample shows 300,000 to 450,000 distinct CDR3 sequences, approximately 5.1% of them seen only once. The time point denotes: pre-sensitization, week 0. The treatment denotes: therapeutic diphenylcyclopropenone sensitization with weekly scalp DPC. The specimen was whole blood, collected in connection with sensitization to the hapten diphenylcyclopropenone (DPC). These receptor sequences come from a woman aged 45-59 years with alopecia areata. Some clones in this sample may be carry-over from other donors' samples.

This clonotype appeared many times. In DNA, the CDR3 is TGTGCCAGCTTGCCCGGCAGGGGACCACCCGGGGCCAACGTCCTGACTTTC. It translates to CASLPGRGPPGANVLTF. The V gene is TRBV6-2 or TRBV6-3, the J gene TRBJ2-6; possibly TRBD1 for D (6 bases). The CDR3 consists of 17 residues. The ends were cut back, 8 bases at V and 4 bases at J, with 21 bases in the middle. In germline, CDR1 is MNHEY, CDR2 SVGEGT.

This clonotype was recorded a few times. The chain uses TRBV20-1 and TRBJ2-5; 8 bases align to TRBD1. Trimming cost V 8 bases and J 7 bases; bases outside gene matches: 12. This CDR3 is 13 amino acids long. Germline V gene lookup returns CDR1 DFQATT and CDR2 SNEGSKA (reference sequence). This chain's CDR3 is CSTQDRGRATQYF. CDR3 sequence (DNA): TGCAGTACTCAAGACAGGGGAAGAGCGACCCAGTACTTC.

The CDR3 DNA reads as TGTGCCAGCAGCTCCACAGGGACTTACTCTGGAAACACCATATATTTT. The encoded protein is CASSSTGTYSGNTIYF. This chain uses TRBV7-2 with TRBJ1-3; TRBD1 is a possible D gene (6 bases). The V end was cut by 4 bases, the J end by 0 bases, with 13 bases between. This CDR3 region has 16 residues. CDR1 is SGHTA, CDR2 FQGNSA, per germline.

This clonotype was seen repeatedly, ten times or more. The chain carries TRBV20-1 and TRBJ2-5; D call uncertain. From germline, CDR1 is DFQATT and CDR2 SNEGSKA (reference sequence). Trimming took 3 bases from V and 7 from J, leaving 15 bases between them. The CDR3 covers 13 residues. CDR3 amino acids: CSASPAVVSTQYF. CDR3 DNA sequence: TGCAGTGCTAGTCCCGCAGTAGTTTCGACCCAGTACTTC.

This clonotype was seen ten or more times. V and J are TRBV7-9 and TRBJ2-1; D remains unclear. CDR1 is SEHNR and CDR2 is FQNEAQ in the germline V gene (reference sequence). The CDR3 sequence is 13 residues long. V lost 6 bases and J 6 bases, leaving 12 bases between the germline ends. The CDR3 nucleotides are TGTGCCAGCAGGAGAGTGGAAGCCAATGAGCAGTTCTTC. Translating gives CASRRVEANEQFF.

This clonotype was found many times. The chain has TRBV27 and TRBJ1-1; D is uncertain. CDR1 and CDR2 (germline): MNHEY, SMNVEV (reference sequence). V was trimmed by 4 bases and J by 0 bases, leaving 6 bases between them. This CDR3 is built from 13 residues. Here the CDR3 reads CASSYGMNTEAFF. The CDR3 DNA reads TGTGCCAGCAGTTATGGCATGAACACTGAAGCTTTCTTT.

In its sample, this clonotype was seen many times. This sequence joins TRBV20-1 and TRBJ1-1; 12 nucleotides agree with TRBD1. CDR3 length: 16 residues. The germline V gene encodes CDR1 DFQATT and CDR2 SNEGSKA (reference sequence). The V segment lost 1 base and the J segment 4 bases; nucleotides outside the gene matches: 7. The CDR3 here is CSARVGTGGVGTEAFF. The CDR3 coding sequence is TGCAGTGCTAGAGTGGGGACAGGGGGCGTGGGCACTGAAGCTTTCTTT.

This clonotype was detected many times. The chain couples TRBV19 to TRBJ2-1; TRBD2 aligns across 8 bases. V lost 3 bases and J lost 2; bases outside the gene matches: 3. CDR1 is LNHDA and CDR2 is SQIVND in the germline V gene (reference sequence). The length of the CDR3 is 15 residues. CDR3 in DNA: TGTGCCAGTAGTATTGTGCGGGAGGCCTACAATGAGCAGTTCTTC. Translating gives CASSIVREAYNEQFF. The full variable domain, with the rest looked up from reference TRBV19 and TRBJ2-1, is DGGITQSPKYLFRKEGQNVTLSCEQNLNHDAMYWYRQDPGQGLRLIYYSQIVNDFQKGDIAEGYSVSREKKESFPLTVTSAQKNPTAFYLCASSIVREAYNEQFFGPGTRLTVL.

This clonotype was counted many times. The rearrangement joins TRBV27 to TRBJ2-3, with a tentative D call TRBD1 (5 bases). With 3 bases removed from V and 4 bases from J, the gap between germline ends came to 11 bases. This CDR3 has 14 residues. CDR1 and CDR2 (germline): MNHEY, SMNVEV (reference sequence). This CDR3 is CASSFVEQADTQYF. CDR3 in DNA: TGTGCCAGCAGTTTCGTGGAACAGGCAGATACGCAGTATTTT.

This clonotype came up a few times. The chain joins TRBV2 to TRBJ2-1, with 12 positions matching TRBD2. CDR1 is SNHLY, CDR2 FYNNEI, per germline. The CDR3 is made up of 15 amino acids. V trimming: 7 bases; J trimming: 4 bases; junction bases outside the gene matches: 5. The CDR3 here is CASKILAGGYNEQFF. The CDR3 nucleotides read TGTGCCAGCAAGATACTAGCGGGGGGATACAATGAGCAGTTCTTC.

Turning to this clonotype: This may come from a read error, since a much larger clone is one base off. The genes are TRBV5-1 and TRBJ1-1; D perhaps matches TRBD1 (5 bases). Trimming shortened V by 3 bases and J by 3 bases, and 6 bases separated the two germline ends. CDR3 length: 12 amino acids. Germline CDR1 reads SGHRS; CDR2 reads YFSETQ. In nucleotides, the CDR3 is TGCGCCAGCAGCTGGGGGGACACTGAAGCTTTCTTT. As protein: CASSWGDTEAFF.

This clonotype was detected many times. For the CDR3, the DNA is TGTGCCAGCAGTCCCATAACGGGGGGCCTTTACAATGAGCAGTTCTTC. Protein product: CASSPITGGLYNEQFF. V usage is TRBV12-3 or TRBV12-4 and J usage is TRBJ2-1; perhaps TRBD2 as D (7 bases). V lost 5 bases and J 4 bases, leaving 18 bases between the germline ends. The CDR3 is made up of 16 amino acids.

This clonotype showed up many times. J is TRBJ1-5 and V is TRBV7-8; a possible D gene is TRBD1 (6 bases). The germline V gene has CDR1 SGHVS and CDR2 FQNEAQ. V was clipped by 1 base and J by 0 bases, with 7 bases between them. The CDR3 has 15 residues. In nucleotides, the CDR3 is TGTGCCAGCAGCTTAGTACAGGGTAGCAATCAGCCCCAGCATTTT. Residues: CASSLVQGSNQPQHF. Full variable domain (outside the CDR3, taken from reference TRBV7-8 and TRBJ1-5): GAGVSQSPRYKVAKRGQDVALRCDPISGHVSLFWYQQALGQGPEFLTYFQNEAQLDKSGLPSDRFFAERPEGSVSTLKIQRTQQEDSAVYLCASSLVQGSNQPQHFGDGTRLSIL.

This clonotype was picked up many times. J is TRBJ2-7 and V is TRBV10-3; D unresolved. The CDR3 contains 13 residues. Germline V gene lookup returns CDR1 ENHRY and CDR2 SYGVKD. The V and J ends lost 1 base and 5 bases respectively, with 9 bases between them. The CDR3 region has the DNA TGTGCCATCAGTGAGTTGTACGACAACGAGCAGTACTTC. Translating gives CAISELYDNEQYF.

This clonotype was seen many times. The CDR3 spells CATRPPKPGQHFYEQYF. DNA for the CDR3: TGTGCCACCCGTCCCCCAAAGCCGGGACAGCACTTCTACGAGCAGTACTTC. The rearrangement links TRBV24-1 to TRBJ2-7, with 7 positions matching TRBD1. The CDR3 is made up of 17 amino acids. Germline trimming cut 9 bases from V and 3 bases from J; bases unmatched to any gene: 19. Germline CDR1 and CDR2: KGHDR and SFDVKD.